The 27 T cell receptor beta chains below come from one sample, sequenced in a study of blood T cell repertoires in COVID-19. Data came from immunoSEQ multiplex PCR; TCRdb stores just in-frame clones and leaves some out. Of approximately 170,000 clones in the sample, 86% were seen once. The sample comprised peripheral blood. These receptors all stem from an older man with acute or convalescent COVID-19.

This clone has more than one count but fewer than ten. The chain combines TRBV10-3 with TRBJ2-1; 9 positions match TRBD1. The CDR3 runs 15 residues. Trimming took 10 bases from V and 7 from J; bases not matched to a gene: 14. Looked up from germline, CDR1 is ENHRY and CDR2 is SYGVKD. CDR3 loop: CATESPGQGRNEQFF. In DNA form, the CDR3 reads TGTGCCACCGAATCGCCGGGACAGGGTAGAAATGAGCAGTTCTTC.

The rearrangement links TRBV5-6 to TRBJ2-5; 9 nucleotides agree with TRBD2. The length of the CDR3 is 16 residues. The V and J ends lost 3 bases and 5 bases, in that order; junction bases with no gene match: 11. Germline lookup yields CDR1 SGHDT and CDR2 YYEEEE. The CDR3, as DNA: TGTGCCAGCAGCTATCGACTAGCGGCCTCTTGGGAGACCCAGTACTTC. Amino acids: CASSYRLAASWETQYF.

This chain connects TRBV10-1 to TRBJ2-3; 11 nucleotides align to TRBD2. Germline loops: CDR1 WNHNN, CDR2 SYGVQD (reference sequence). The trim removed 2 bases at V and 11 bases at J, leaving 15 bases unmatched. The CDR3 extends over 17 amino acids. The DNA of the CDR3 is TGCGCCAGCAGTGAGAGGCTAGCGGGAGGCCCCAAGGAGGGGCAGTATTTT. This encodes CASSERLAGGPKEGQYF.

DNA of the CDR3: TGTGCCAGCAGCCCCCTCGAGTTTCAAGCTTTCTTT. The encoded protein is CASSPLEFQAFF. V and J are TRBV7-9 and TRBJ1-1; D uncertain. V lost 5 bases, J lost 9 bases, and 13 bases lay in between. The CDR3 has 12 amino acids. Germline CDR1 is SEHNR and CDR2 is FQNEAQ (reference sequence). Variable domain in full (rest from reference TRBV7-9 and TRBJ1-1): DTGVSQNPRHKITKRGQNVTFRCDPISEHNRLYWYRQTLGQGPEFLTYFQNEAQLEKSRLLSDRFSAERPKGSFSTLEIQRTEQGDSAMYLCASSPLEFQAFFGQGTRLTVV.

The rearrangement joins TRBV4-3 to TRBJ2-3; D is possibly TRBD2 (7 bases). This CDR3 is 15 amino acids long. Germline assignment: CDR1 LGHNA and CDR2 YSLEER. With 3 bases removed from V and 3 bases from J, the gap between germline ends came to 13 bases. This CDR3 reads CASSQSGGPTDTQYF. DNA of the CDR3: TGCGCCAGCAGCCAGTCCGGGGGGCCAACAGATACGCAGTATTTT.

The chain uses TRBV11-3 and TRBJ1-1, with D possibly TRBD1 on 6 matching bases. The V end was cut by 2 bases, the J end by 3 bases, with 16 bases between. Germline CDR1 is SGHNT and CDR2 is YENEEA. This CDR3 has 16 residues. As DNA, the CDR3 is TGTGCCAGCAGCTTAACATCAGGGGCGGGCGACACTGAAGCTTTCTTT. It specifies CASSLTSGAGDTEAFF.

V and J are TRBV30 and TRBJ2-7; no clear D. The CDR3 is 16 amino acids. The germline CDR1 and CDR2 sequences are GTSNPN and SVGIG (reference sequence). Trimming pared 2 bases from V and 0 bases from J, leaving 17 bases between. Here the CDR3 reads CAWSFPSGRPSYEQYF. In nucleotides, the CDR3 is TGTGCCTGGAGTTTTCCTTCCGGCAGGCCCTCCTACGAGCAGTACTTC.

The rearrangement links TRBV6-5 to TRBJ1-3, with D possibly TRBD1 on 5 matching bases. Per the germline V gene, CDR1 is MNHEY and CDR2 is SVGAGI. CDR3 length: 14 amino acids. Trimming pared 2 bases from V and 2 bases from J, leaving 7 bases between. CDR3 nucleotides: TGTGCCAGCAGTTACGGGGGGACTGGAAACACCATATATTTT. Translation: CASSYGGTGNTIYF.

V and J are TRBV4-2 and TRBJ2-7, with D possibly matching TRBD2 (6 bases). Germline CDR1 reads LGHNA; CDR2 reads YNFKEQ. The CDR3 has 15 amino acids. Trimming pared 0 bases from V and 2 bases from J, leaving 11 bases between. CDR3 sequence (DNA): TGTGCCAGCAGCCAAGATGAGGGAGGACCCTACGAGCAGTACTTC. Its protein is CASSQDEGGPYEQYF.

The genes are TRBV29-1 and TRBJ2-3, with 9 bases matching TRBD2. Trimming took 6 bases from V and 2 from J; bases not matched to a gene: 12. CDR1 and CDR2 (germline): SQVTM, ANQGSEA. The CDR3 length is 16 residues. In DNA form, the CDR3 reads TGCAGCGTAACCGGAGGCGGGGGGGGACCCACAGATACGCAGTATTTT. Its translation: CSVTGGGGGPTDTQYF.

This chain connects TRBV10-3 to TRBJ1-5; TRBD1 might be the D (6 bases). The CDR3 contains 13 residues. The germline gives CDR1 ENHRY, CDR2 SYGVKD. The V gene lost 6 bases and the J gene lost 1 base, with 7 bases spanning the gap. In DNA, the CDR3 is TGTGCCATCAGCCAGGGGAGCAATCAGCCCCAGCATTTT. The encoded protein is CAISQGSNQPQHF.

This clone was detected only a few times. The chain is built from TRBV15 and TRBJ1-5; a possible D gene is TRBD1 (5 bases). The CDR3 covers 16 residues. Trimming took off 5 bases at V and 6 bases at J, with 20 bases between the two ends. The germline CDR1 and CDR2 sequences are LNHNV and YYDKDF (reference sequence). The CDR3 spells CATSRILGRTSQPQHF. In nucleotides, the CDR3 is TGTGCCACCAGCCGTATCCTCGGGCGGACAAGTCAGCCCCAGCATTTT. The full variable domain, its missing parts supplied by reference TRBV15 and TRBJ1-5, is DAMVIQNPRYQVTQFGKPVTLSCSQTLNHNVMYWYQQKSSQAPKLLFHYYDKDFNNEADTPDNFQSRRPNTSFCFLDIRSPGLGDTAMYLCATSRILGRTSQPQHFGDGTRLSIL.

The genes are TRBV7-2 and TRBJ2-3; 10 bases are shared with TRBD2. Trimming at V came to 4 bases and at J to 2 bases, leaving 12 bases not matched to a gene. Germline-derived CDR1 and CDR2 are SGHTA and FQGNSA. The CDR3 is 18 residues long. CDR3 residues: CASSSRVGAGGPTDTQYF. In DNA form, the CDR3 reads TGTGCCAGCAGCTCCCGGGTAGGAGCGGGGGGGCCCACAGATACGCAGTATTTT.

The CDR3 here is CASTLEPGVDTEAFF. DNA for the CDR3: TGTGCCAGCACCCTCGAGCCAGGGGTGGACACTGAAGCTTTCTTT. The rearrangement links TRBV2 to TRBJ1-1, with D perhaps matching TRBD1 (6 bases). The CDR3 contains 15 residues. Germline CDR1 and CDR2: SNHLY and FYNNEI. V was trimmed by 7 bases and J by 3 bases, leaving 18 bases between them.

This rearrangement joins TRBV5-1 to TRBJ2-2, with TRBD2 as a possible D gene (6 bases). This CDR3 comprises 15 residues. V lost 3 bases, J lost 4 bases, and 13 bases lay in between. Germline V CDR1 and CDR2: SGHRS, YFSETQ. The chain's CDR3 is CASSSNGGVTGELFF. CDR3 DNA: TGCGCCAGCAGCTCGAACGGGGGTGTCACCGGGGAGCTGTTTTTT.

The V gene is TRBV30, the J gene TRBJ2-1, with 9 bases identical to TRBD2. V lost 3 bases, J lost 7 bases, and 7 bases stayed unmatched. The germline CDR1 and CDR2 sequences are GTSNPN and SVGIG (reference sequence). CDR3 length: 14 residues. In DNA form, the CDR3 reads TGTGCCTGGAGGGCGGCGGGAGGGCCAAATGAGCAGTTCTTC. It is translated as CAWRAAGGPNEQFF. The complete variable domain, with remaining parts taken from reference TRBV30 and TRBJ2-1, reads SQTIHQWPATLVQPVGSPLSLECTVEGTSNPNLYWYRQAAGRGLQLLFYSVGIGQISSEVPQNLSASRPQDRQFILSSKKLLLSDSGFYLCAWRAAGGPNEQFFGPGTRLTVL.

V is TRBV29-1 and J is TRBJ1-1; 10 nucleotides line up with TRBD1. J lost 7 bases, V lost 6 bases, and 5 bases had no gene match. Per germline, CDR1 SQVTM and CDR2 ANQGSEA. The CDR3 is 12 amino acids. This CDR3 reads CSVQTGGDEAFF. DNA of the CDR3: TGCAGCGTCCAGACAGGGGGCGATGAAGCTTTCTTT.

This clone has a single count. The genes are TRBV9 and TRBJ2-2; 9 bases align to TRBD1. Germline lookup yields CDR1 SGDLS and CDR2 YYNGEE. CDR3 size: 16 residues. Unmatched junction bases numbered 3, after V lost 3 bases and J lost 0 bases. This CDR3 is CASSGWTGANTGELFF. For the CDR3, the DNA is TGTGCCAGCAGCGGTTGGACAGGGGCGAACACCGGGGAGCTGTTTTTT. Full variable domain (outside the CDR3, taken from reference TRBV9 and TRBJ2-2): DSGVTQTPKHLITATGQRVTLRCSPRSGDLSVYWYQQSLDQGLQFLIQYYNGEERAKGNILERFSAQQFPDLHSELNLSSLELGDSALYFCASSGWTGANTGELFFGEGSRLTVL.

The gene calls are TRBV6-5 and TRBJ1-2; D not certain. Germline lookup yields CDR1 MNHEY and CDR2 SVGAGI. Trimming stripped 6 bases from V and 5 bases from J, with 19 bases between. This CDR3 has 15 amino acids. The CDR3 here is CASRRTRIGGYGYTF. The CDR3 nucleotides read TGTGCCAGCAGGCGTACTCGGATAGGAGGGTATGGCTACACCTTC.

The chain couples TRBV28 to TRBJ2-7; 9 bases line up with TRBD2. V lost 7 bases and J lost 2; bases outside the gene matches: 6. Germline V gene data show CDR1 as MDHEN and CDR2 as SYDVKM. The CDR3 contains 14 residues. The CDR3 sequence: CASMTLAGTYEQYF. The CDR3 region has the DNA TGTGCCAGCATGACGCTAGCGGGGACCTACGAGCAGTACTTC. Full variable domain (rest looked up from reference TRBV28 and TRBJ2-7): DVKVTQSSRYLVKRTGEKVFLECVQDMDHENMFWYRQDPGLGLRLIYFSYDVKMKEKGDIPEGYSVSREKKERFSLILESASTNQTSMYLCASMTLAGTYEQYFGPGTRLTVT.

This chain links TRBV24-1 with TRBJ1-2; D call uncertain. Germline V gives CDR1 KGHDR, CDR2 SFDVKD. This CDR3 spans 15 amino acids. The V end lost 2 bases, the J end lost 0 bases, and 9 bases lay between the germline ends. CDR3 loop: CATSDSAEPNYGYTF. The CDR3, as DNA: TGTGCCACCAGTGATTCGGCGGAACCTAACTATGGCTACACCTTC.

The gene calls are TRBV11-2 and TRBJ2-7, with 8 bases aligning to TRBD2. Per the germline V gene, CDR1 is SGHAT and CDR2 is FQNNGV. This CDR3 comprises 14 residues. Losses at the gene ends were 5 bases for V and 4 bases for J; bases not matched to a gene: 7. CDR3 sequence reads: CASSETAGGYEQYF. The CDR3 DNA follows: TGTGCCAGCAGCGAAACCGCGGGGGGTTACGAGCAGTACTTC.

The rearrangement links TRBV24-1 to TRBJ2-7; TRBD1 matches 7 bases. With 1 base clipped from V and 9 bases from J, the junction kept 2 bases outside the gene matches. Germline assignment: CDR1 KGHDR and CDR2 SFDVKD. The CDR3 covers 12 residues. The CDR3 coding sequence is TGTGCCACCAGTGATTTTGACAGGGTGCAGTACTTC. Amino acid sequence: CATSDFDRVQYF.

This clone was observed a single time. V is TRBV27 and J is TRBJ1-1, with a weak D call TRBD1 (6 bases). Germline values: CDR1 MNHEY, CDR2 SMNVEV (reference sequence). V gave up 1 base and J gave up 6 bases, with 15 bases separating them. The CDR3 totals 15 residues. CDR3 residues: CASSLYGGRRAEAFF. CDR3 DNA sequence: TGTGCCAGCAGTTTATACGGGGGGCGAAGGGCTGAAGCTTTCTTT.

V usage is TRBV7-9 and J usage is TRBJ1-5; possibly TRBD1 for D (5 bases). Germline V CDR1 and CDR2: SEHNR, FQNEAQ (reference sequence). The CDR3 is made up of 14 amino acids. The germline V and J ends were trimmed by 5 bases and 5 bases, with 13 bases remaining between them. The CDR3, as DNA: TGTGCCAGCAGCACCGTAGGGGTCGATCAGCCCCAGCATTTT. It encodes CASSTVGVDQPQHF.

The rearrangement links TRBV5-1 to TRBJ2-3, with 11 bases aligning to TRBD2. This CDR3 has 16 amino acids. V was pared by 1 base and J by 4 bases, with 5 bases of the junction left unmatched. Looked up from germline, CDR1 is SGHRS and CDR2 is YFSETQ. In nucleotides, the CDR3 is TGCGCCAGCAGCTTGACACTAGCGGGAGCAGCAGATACGCAGTATTTT. Residues: CASSLTLAGAADTQYF. Based on the CDR3 plus reference TRBV5-1 and TRBJ2-3, the full variable domain is KAGVTQTPRYLIKTRGQQVTLSCSPISGHRSVSWYQQTPGQGLQFLFEYFSETQRNKGNFPGRFSGRQFSNSRSEMNVSTLELGDSALYLCASSLTLAGAADTQYFGPGTRLTVL.

J is TRBJ1-1 and V is TRBV18; the D is unclear. Trimming stripped 1 base from V and 1 base from J, with 13 bases between. Germline V lookup: CDR1 KGHSH, CDR2 LQKENI. This CDR3 is built from 16 residues. The CDR3 sequence: CASSPLVATGNTEAFF. As DNA, the CDR3 is TGTGCCAGCTCACCACTTGTCGCCACGGGGAACACTGAAGCTTTCTTT.